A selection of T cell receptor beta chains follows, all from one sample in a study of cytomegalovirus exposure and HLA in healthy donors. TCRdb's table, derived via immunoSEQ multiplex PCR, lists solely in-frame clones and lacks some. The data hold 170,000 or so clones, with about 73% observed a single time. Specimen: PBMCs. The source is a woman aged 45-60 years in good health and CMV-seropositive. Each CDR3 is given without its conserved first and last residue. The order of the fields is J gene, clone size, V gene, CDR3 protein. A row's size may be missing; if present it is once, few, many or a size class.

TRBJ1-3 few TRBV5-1 ASSETSIGGNTIY
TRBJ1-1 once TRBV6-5 ASSLEAF
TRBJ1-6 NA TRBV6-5 ASSFTTGYNSPLH
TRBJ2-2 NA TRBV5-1 ASSLGELFTGELF
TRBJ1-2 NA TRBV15 ATSIIVTVPMLGYT
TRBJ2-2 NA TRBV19 ASSIVGGQGTGELF
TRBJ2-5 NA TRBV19 ASIPPFVPQDRQTLLANETQY
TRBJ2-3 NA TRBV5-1 ASSPSSSRGDTQY
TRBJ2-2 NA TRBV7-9 SSTGGSGTGELF
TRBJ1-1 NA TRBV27 ASSPTVNTEAF
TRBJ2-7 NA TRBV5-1 ASSLRRDLSYEQY
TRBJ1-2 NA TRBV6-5 ASSLYRDGYT
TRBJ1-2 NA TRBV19 AIWTGDGYT
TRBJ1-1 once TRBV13 ASSFYVTNQGAAF
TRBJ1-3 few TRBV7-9 ASSSDRISGNTIY
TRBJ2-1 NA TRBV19 ASSIDFSSGSYNEQF
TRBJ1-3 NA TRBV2 ASSSAGLSGNTIY
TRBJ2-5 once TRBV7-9 ASSLNQETQY
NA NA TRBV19 ASSSAGGYTYEQY
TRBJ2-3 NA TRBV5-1 ASSLGGEADTQY
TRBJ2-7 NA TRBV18 ASSQKAGGPGEQY
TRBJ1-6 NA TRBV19 ASSMGDRNSPLH
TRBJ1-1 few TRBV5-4 ASREPQGAEAF
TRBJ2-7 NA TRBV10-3 AISEWSGLAREQY
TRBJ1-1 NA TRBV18 ASSSTDSPEAF
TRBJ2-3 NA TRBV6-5 ASSYSPPPGPQY
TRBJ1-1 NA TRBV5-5 ASSPRQGLGTEAF
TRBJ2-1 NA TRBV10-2 ASIGGRGEQF
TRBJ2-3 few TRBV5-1 ASSVGTSDSQY
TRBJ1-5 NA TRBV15 ATSRDPTGGLQPQH
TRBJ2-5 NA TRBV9 ASSARQGKETQY
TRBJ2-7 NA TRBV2 ASSQTYEQY
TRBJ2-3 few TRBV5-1 ASSLGLAGGPDTQY
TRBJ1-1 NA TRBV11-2 ASSSGQGMNTEAF
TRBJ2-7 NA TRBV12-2 ASRLYRERKAYEQY
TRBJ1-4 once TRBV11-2 ASSFGQGGDEKLF
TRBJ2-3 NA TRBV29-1 SAEGGPADTQY
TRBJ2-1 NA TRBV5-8 ASSHPRGADYNEQF
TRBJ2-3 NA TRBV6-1 ASSETSGGITDTQY
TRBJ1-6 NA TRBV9 ASSVMGGKNSPLH
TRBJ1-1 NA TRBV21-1 ASSSEEPGTAPMNTEAF
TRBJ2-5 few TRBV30 AWSRGWGQETQY
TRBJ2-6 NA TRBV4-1 ASSQVAGVSSGANVLT
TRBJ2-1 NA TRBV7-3 ASSSTGRSYNEQF
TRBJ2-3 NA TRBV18 ASSLQLGTDTQY
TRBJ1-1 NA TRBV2 ASTYLSRTEAF
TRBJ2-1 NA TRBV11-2 ASSFTRITGLGRYNEQF
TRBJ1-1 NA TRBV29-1 SVGRSMNTEAF
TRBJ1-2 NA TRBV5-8 ASSWTGQVDGYT
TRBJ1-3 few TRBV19 ASSWDRSGNTIY
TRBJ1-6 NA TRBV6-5 ASSLLTDSPLH
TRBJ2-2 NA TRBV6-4 ASSMGTALNTGELF
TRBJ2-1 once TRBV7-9 SSSPRFGPTSSYNEQF
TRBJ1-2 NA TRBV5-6 ASSPLGANYGYT
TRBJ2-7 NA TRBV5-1 ASTPTGGLYEQY
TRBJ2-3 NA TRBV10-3 AISGAGLEY